This entry lists 10 T cell receptor beta chains sequenced from one sample in a study of blood T cells in healthy people across ages. A J-beta primer mix and a sample-barcoded 5' primer were used in a second PCR of about 6 to 12 cycles. TCRdb reprocessed the 5' RACE reads with MiXCR, giving one entry per CDR3 protein. This sample has over a million distinct CDR3 sequences, with less than 45% found just once. The material sequenced was blood. These receptors were obtained from a woman under 30 in good health.

The chain employs TRBV7-2 and TRBJ1-2; a weak D match, TRBD1 (5 bases). Germline V gives CDR1 SGHTA, CDR2 FQGNSA. Trimming took off 8 bases at V and 5 bases at J, with 9 bases between the two ends. The CDR3 sequence is 11 residues long. In nucleotides, the CDR3 is TGTGCCAGCCTGGGGCAATATGGCTACACCTTC. Translated: CASLGQYGYTF. The variable domain in full, completed from reference TRBV7-2 and TRBJ1-2, reads GAGVSQSPSNKVTEKGKDVELRCDPISGHTALYWYRQSLGQGLEFLIYFQGNSAPDKSGLPSDRFSAERTGGSVSTLTIQRTQQEDSAVYLCASLGQYGYTFGSGTRLTVV.

This chain uses TRBV15 with TRBJ1-2; D is possibly TRBD1 (5 bases). The ends were cut back, 0 bases at V and 4 bases at J, with 15 bases in the middle. In germline, CDR1 is LNHNV, CDR2 YYDKDF (reference sequence). This CDR3 contains 16 residues. DNA for the CDR3: TGTGCCACCAGCAGAGATCGGGTAGGGCAGGGCTATGGCTACACCTTC. Its translation is CATSRDRVGQGYGYTF.

This clonotype was found a few times. This chain joins TRBV4-3 and TRBJ2-3, with 10 bases matching TRBD2. The CDR3 extends over 15 amino acids. The J segment lost 2 bases and the V segment lost 3 bases, leaving 2 bases of the junction unmatched. From germline, CDR1 is LGHNA and CDR2 YSLEER. In DNA form, the CDR3 reads TGCGCCAGCAGCCATACTAGCGGGGCCACAGATACGCAGTATTTT. This codes for CASSHTSGATDTQYF.

Here the CDR3 DNA reads TGTGCCAGCAGTGAACAAGCGGGGGGGCCAGAGACCCAGTACTTC. Translation gives CASSEQAGGPETQYF. The chain joins TRBV6-1 to TRBJ2-5, with TRBD2 matching over 10 bases. The CDR3 totals 15 residues. The J segment lost 4 bases and the V segment lost 2 bases, leaving 4 bases of the junction unmatched. Germline CDR1 is MNHNS and CDR2 is SASEGT.

The chain is built from TRBV6-1 and TRBJ1-5; D remains ambiguous. Germline CDR1 and CDR2: MNHNS and SASEGT. The V and J ends lost 5 bases and 0 bases respectively, with 11 bases between them. CDR3 size: 15 residues. CDR3 nucleotides: TGTGCCAGCAGTACCCCAAGGTATAGCAATCAGCCCCAGCATTTT. It translates to CASSTPRYSNQPQHF.

This clonotype was seen a few times. The chain recombines TRBV5-1 with TRBJ2-7; TRBD1 matches at 7 bases. Looked up from germline, CDR1 is SGHRS and CDR2 is YFSETQ. The V gene end was trimmed by 7 bases and the J gene end by 3 bases; junction bases not matched to a gene: 13. CDR3 length: 15 amino acids. For the CDR3, the DNA is TGCGCCAGCCGACAGGGCCCATCCGCTGGCTACGAGCAGTACTTC. Translating gives CASRQGPSAGYEQYF.

V is TRBV4-3 and J is TRBJ2-1; TRBD2 aligns across 11 bases. Germline values: CDR1 LGHNA, CDR2 YSLEER. Germline trimming cut 0 bases from V and 9 bases from J; bases unmatched to any gene: 4. The CDR3 is 15 amino acids. In DNA form, the CDR3 reads TGCGCCAGCAGCCAAGATAGCGGGAGGGCCTTTGAGCAGTTCTTC. This gives the protein CASSQDSGRAFEQFF.

This clonotype has more than one count but fewer than ten. V gene TRBV27 combines with J gene TRBJ2-1; 8 bases are shared with TRBD2. The V gene's germline CDR1 is MNHEY and CDR2 SMNVEV (reference sequence). The CDR3 is made up of 15 amino acids. V lost 5 bases, J lost 10 bases, and 13 bases stayed unmatched. The CDR3 DNA reads TGTGCCAGCAGTCTCCGGGGAGCGGGGGTCCACGAGCAGTTCTTC. This gives the protein CASSLRGAGVHEQFF.

This clonotype has a handful of counts. A much larger clone sits a single nucleotide away, making a read error possible. DNA for the CDR3: TGTGCCAGCAGCTTATCTAGCGGGAGTTTAATTGAGCAGTACTTC. Protein product: CASSLSSGSLIEQYF. The chain is built from TRBV11-1 and TRBJ2-5; 10 nucleotides align to TRBD2. Trimming cost V 2 bases and J 11 bases; bases outside gene matches: 11. This CDR3 comprises 15 residues. The V gene's germline CDR1 is SGHAT and CDR2 FQDESV (reference sequence). The full variable domain, its missing parts supplied by reference TRBV11-1 and TRBJ2-5, is EAEVAQSPRYKITEKSQAVAFWCDPISGHATLYWYRQILGQGPELLVQFQDESVVDDSQLPKDRFSAERLKGVDSTLKIQPAELGDSAMYLCASSLSSGSLIEQYFGPGTRLLVL.

Written as DNA, the CDR3 is TGTGCCAGCAGCCCTACATACTTGGATACGCAGTATTTT. This translates into CASSPTYLDTQYF. The chain couples TRBV7-2 to TRBJ2-3; D is unclear. The CDR3 covers 13 residues. Germline CDR1 is SGHTA and CDR2 is FQGNSA. V lost 5 bases and J lost 6, with 12 bases in between.